One and the same sample provided the 4 T cell receptor beta chains below, sequenced in a study of blood T cell repertoires in COVID-19. Generated by immunoSEQ multiplex PCR, the TCRdb table keeps only in-frame clones and is missing some. The data hold 84,000 or so clones, with roughly 78% observed a single time. Sequences were obtained from peripheral blood. The receptors originated from a woman of 80 years or more with acute or convalescent COVID-19.

The chain employs TRBV19 and TRBJ1-6, with D possibly being TRBD1 (6 bases). The germline V and J ends were trimmed by 3 bases and 9 bases, with 15 bases remaining between them. Per the germline V gene, CDR1 is LNHDA and CDR2 is SQIVND (reference sequence). The CDR3 length is 15 residues. As DNA, the CDR3 is TGTGCCAGTAGTATTTATACAGGGAAAGGTTCACCCCTCCACTTT. Amino acid sequence: CASSIYTGKGSPLHF.

The chain recombines TRBV3-1 (or the pseudogene TRBV3-2) with TRBJ1-5; tentative D call: TRBD1 (5 bases). V lost 1 base and J lost 3, with 10 bases in between. The CDR3 contains 15 residues. The germline V gene encodes CDR1 LGHDT and CDR2 YNNKEL (reference sequence). The CDR3 sequence: CASSQAPGSNQPQHF. CDR3 nucleotide sequence: TGTGCCAGCAGCCAAGCCCCAGGGTCCAATCAGCCCCAGCATTTT.

The chain carries TRBV18 and TRBJ2-2; the match to TRBD2 covers 12 bases. V lost 5 bases to trimming and J lost 3 bases; unmatched junction nucleotides: 4. The CDR3 is 16 residues long. Germline values: CDR1 KGHSH, CDR2 LQKENI. The CDR3 sequence is CASSTLAGGDTGELFF. The DNA for the CDR3 is TGTGCCAGCTCAACTCTAGCGGGAGGGGACACCGGGGAGCTGTTTTTT.

As regards this clone: This clone may be a read error of a much larger clone one base away. Other nucleotide sequences from this sample produce the same CDR3. The chain has TRBV25-1 and TRBJ1-2, with D possibly TRBD1 on 6 matching bases. The CDR3 loop spans 14 amino acids. In germline, CDR1 is MGHDK, CDR2 SYGVNS. Trimming shortened V by 1 base and J by 1 base, and 7 bases separated the two germline ends. The CDR3 reads CASSESGDNYGYTF. The CDR3 bases are TGTGCCAGCAGTGAATCAGGGGATAACTATGGCTACACCTTC.